These 20 T cell receptor beta chains originate from one sample sequenced in a study of OX40 agonist ivuxolimab in advanced cancers. Sequencing used immunoSEQ multiplex PCR; TCRdb keeps in-frame clones, though not all of them. The sample includes 65,000 to 90,000 clones, around 90% seen only once; the top ten take roughly 2.1%. Specimen: CD4+ or CD8+ T cells sorted from blood, collected in a trial of the OX40 agonist ivuxolimab. These receptors originate from an adult with an advanced solid tumor such as melanoma, head and neck, liver or kidney cancer.

The CDR3 region is CASSPRLNTGELFF. CDR3 nucleotide sequence: TGTGCCAGCAGCCCAAGATTGAACACCGGGGAGCTGTTTTTT. The chain employs TRBV11-1 and TRBJ2-2; D is uncertain. Deletions cut 5 bases from V and 1 base from J, with 8 bases between. The germline gives CDR1 SGHAT, CDR2 FQDESV (reference sequence). The CDR3 contains 14 residues.

The chain joins TRBV19 to TRBJ1-5; 7 nucleotides align to TRBD1. V shed 6 bases, J shed 6 bases, and the junction held 20 bases outside the gene matches. The germline gives CDR1 LNHDA, CDR2 SQIVND (reference sequence). The CDR3 loop spans 18 amino acids. CDR3 nucleotides: TGTGCCAGTAGCCCCTATCTGGCGCGCAGGGGGTCTATTCAGCCCCAGCATTTT. The encoded protein is CASSPYLARRGSIQPQHF.

The chain has TRBV28 and TRBJ2-5, with a tentative D call TRBD2 (5 bases). This CDR3 has 11 residues. Germline CDR1 MDHEN, CDR2 SYDVKM. Between the trimmed V and J ends, which lost 6 bases and 5 bases, there was a span of 7 bases. CDR3 loop: CASRLGETQYF. CDR3 DNA: TGTGCCAGCAGACTAGGGGAGACCCAGTACTTC.

This chain joins TRBV4-1 and TRBJ2-5; D unclear. V lost 0 bases, J lost 4 bases, and 6 bases lay in between. The CDR3 spans 13 residues. Germline values: CDR1 MGHRA, CDR2 YSYEKL. The CDR3 protein is CASSQDWGETQYF. The CDR3 DNA sequence: TGCGCCAGCAGCCAAGATTGGGGAGAGACCCAGTACTTC.

The V gene is TRBV19, the J gene TRBJ2-5, with D possibly matching TRBD2 (5 bases). Germline loops: CDR1 LNHDA, CDR2 SQIVND (reference sequence). This CDR3 spans 12 amino acids. With 8 bases removed from V and 5 bases from J, the gap between germline ends came to 12 bases. The CDR3 DNA is TGTGCCAGTGGTGAGGGTCGGGAGACCCAGTACTTC. This translates into CASGEGRETQYF.

The V gene is TRBV19, the J gene TRBJ1-1; tentatively, D is TRBD1 (6 bases). Trimming cost V 4 bases and J 4 bases, with 16 bases left between them. Looked up from germline, CDR1 is LNHDA and CDR2 is SQIVND (reference sequence). The CDR3 runs 15 residues. The CDR3 region is CASSTHSSGATEAFF. For the CDR3, the DNA is TGTGCCAGTAGTACCCATTCATCAGGGGCCACTGAAGCTTTCTTT.

The CDR3 region is CASSLAGGEQYF. The CDR3 coding sequence is TGTGCCAGCAGTTTAGCCGGAGGGGAGCAGTACTTC. The gene calls are TRBV28 and TRBJ2-7; weak D call: TRBD2 (6 bases). V lost 2 bases, J lost 7 bases, and 9 bases lay in between. CDR1 and CDR2 (germline): MDHEN, SYDVKM. This CDR3 is 12 amino acids long.

The chain carries TRBV7-9 and TRBJ1-2, with TRBD1 as a possible D gene (5 bases). Germline V lookup: CDR1 SEHNR, CDR2 FQNEAQ (reference sequence). Deletions cut 3 bases from V and 7 bases from J, with 15 bases between. This CDR3 contains 14 residues. The CDR3 DNA follows: TGTGCCAGCAGCTTGGACACGCCGTTTTTTGGCTACACCTTC. Protein sequence: CASSLDTPFFGYTF.

This rearrangement joins TRBV7-2 to TRBJ2-3; D gene ambiguous. This CDR3 comprises 10 residues. Germline V gene lookup returns CDR1 SGHTA and CDR2 FQGNSA. Trimming shortened V by 7 bases and J by 6 bases, and 5 bases separated the two germline ends. This chain's CDR3 is CASKGDTQYF. The CDR3 bases are TGTGCCAGCAAAGGGGATACGCAGTATTTT.

The chain links TRBV19 to TRBJ1-2, with 9 bases aligning to TRBD1. Germline V gene lookup returns CDR1 LNHDA and CDR2 SQIVND (reference sequence). The CDR3 is 14 amino acids. J lost 4 bases, V lost 4 bases, and 4 bases had no gene match. The CDR3 region is CASSTRQGGYGYTF. CDR3 nucleotides: TGTGCCAGTAGTACCCGACAGGGGGGCTATGGCTACACCTTC.

The chain joins TRBV6-1 to TRBJ2-1; maybe TRBD2 (5 bases). This CDR3 spans 15 amino acids. Between the trimmed V and J ends, which lost 7 bases and 0 bases, there was a span of 13 bases. Germline V gives CDR1 MNHNS, CDR2 SASEGT. DNA for the CDR3: TGTGCCAGCAAACCCCTGGGGAGCTCCTACAATGAGCAGTTCTTC. Its translation is CASKPLGSSYNEQFF.

The chain joins TRBV10-3 to TRBJ2-7, with 11 bases aligning to TRBD2. Unmatched junction bases numbered 7, after V lost 6 bases and J lost 0 bases. CDR1 is ENHRY, CDR2 SYGVKD, per germline. The CDR3 has 16 residues. In DNA, the CDR3 is TGTGCCATCAGCCCACTAGGACTAGCGGGCTCCTACGAGCAGTACTTC. Its translation is CAISPLGLAGSYEQYF.

J is TRBJ2-7 and V is TRBV5-3; 7 bases agree with TRBD2. TRBV5-3 is placed among ORFs of uncertain function. V was pared by 4 bases and J by 4 bases, with 11 bases of the junction left unmatched. This CDR3 contains 15 residues. DNA of the CDR3: TGTGCCAGAAGCCTCCCCGGGCGGGGGTGGTACGAGCAGTACTTC. Translation: CARSLPGRGWYEQYF.

The chain links TRBV18 to TRBJ2-5, with D maybe TRBD1 (5 bases). Germline CDR1 reads KGHSH; CDR2 reads LQKENI. This CDR3 spans 14 amino acids. V was shortened by 2 bases and J by 1 base, with 8 bases between the two germline ends. The DNA of the CDR3 is TGTGCCAGCTCACCATCAGGGTTCCAAGAGACCCAGTACTTC. It is translated as CASSPSGFQETQYF.

This chain links TRBV19 with TRBJ2-5, with 13 bases aligning to TRBD2. Germline V gene sequence: CDR1 LNHDA, CDR2 SQIVND (reference sequence). The ends lost 1 base at V and 4 bases at J; junction bases unmatched: 3. The CDR3 is 16 amino acids. The CDR3 sequence is CASSIGLAGGGETQYF. DNA for the CDR3: TGTGCCAGTAGTATAGGACTAGCGGGAGGAGGAGAGACCCAGTACTTC.

In this sample, this clone turned up a few times. The V and J genes are TRBV29-1 and TRBJ1-1; D call uncertain. Per germline, CDR1 SQVTM and CDR2 ANQGSEA. This CDR3 contains 13 residues. Trimming removed 2 bases from V and 2 bases from J, with 9 bases in between. The CDR3 reads CSVERIQNTEAFF. The CDR3 coding sequence is TGCAGCGTTGAAAGGATTCAAAACACTGAAGCTTTCTTT. The entire variable domain, with the rest obtained from reference TRBV29-1 and TRBJ1-1, is as follows: SAVISQKPSRDICQRGTSLTIQCQVDSQVTMMFWYRQQPGQSLTLIATANQGSEATYESGFVIDKFPISRPNLTFSTLTVSNMSPEDSSIYLCSVERIQNTEAFFGQGTRLTVV.

V gene TRBV10-3 combines with J gene TRBJ2-2; unclear D gene. The V end lost 5 bases, the J end lost 6 bases, and 10 bases lay between the germline ends. The CDR3 is made up of 13 amino acids. The germline V gene has CDR1 ENHRY and CDR2 SYGVKD. DNA for the CDR3: TGTGCCATCAGTCCGTCCGACGCCGGGGAGCTGTTTTTT. Translating gives CAISPSDAGELFF.

The rearrangement joins TRBV10-2 to TRBJ1-2; 8 nucleotides align to TRBD1. V lost 5 bases and J lost 0; bases outside the gene matches: 5. The CDR3 has 15 amino acids. Germline-derived CDR1 and CDR2 are WSHSY and SAAADI. CDR3 residues: CASSRQGTANYGYTF. In nucleotides, the CDR3 is TGCGCCAGCAGTAGACAGGGGACCGCTAACTATGGCTACACCTTC.

V usage is TRBV18 and J usage is TRBJ2-7, with 7 bases aligning to TRBD1. CDR3 length equals 15 residues. CDR1 is KGHSH and CDR2 is LQKENI in the germline V gene. With V trimmed by 5 bases and J by 0 bases, 7 bases remained unmatched. The CDR3: CASSYPGQSSYEQYF. CDR3 DNA: TGTGCCAGCTCATATCCGGGACAGAGCTCCTACGAGCAGTACTTC.

This rearrangement joins TRBV7-2 to TRBJ1-2; perhaps TRBD1 as D (6 bases). Germline loops: CDR1 SGHTA, CDR2 FQGNSA. V was trimmed by 2 bases and J by 7 bases, leaving 11 bases between them. The CDR3 totals 13 residues. The CDR3 sequence: CASSLTQGVGYTF. Here the CDR3 DNA reads TGTGCCAGCAGCTTAACACAGGGCGTTGGCTACACCTTC.